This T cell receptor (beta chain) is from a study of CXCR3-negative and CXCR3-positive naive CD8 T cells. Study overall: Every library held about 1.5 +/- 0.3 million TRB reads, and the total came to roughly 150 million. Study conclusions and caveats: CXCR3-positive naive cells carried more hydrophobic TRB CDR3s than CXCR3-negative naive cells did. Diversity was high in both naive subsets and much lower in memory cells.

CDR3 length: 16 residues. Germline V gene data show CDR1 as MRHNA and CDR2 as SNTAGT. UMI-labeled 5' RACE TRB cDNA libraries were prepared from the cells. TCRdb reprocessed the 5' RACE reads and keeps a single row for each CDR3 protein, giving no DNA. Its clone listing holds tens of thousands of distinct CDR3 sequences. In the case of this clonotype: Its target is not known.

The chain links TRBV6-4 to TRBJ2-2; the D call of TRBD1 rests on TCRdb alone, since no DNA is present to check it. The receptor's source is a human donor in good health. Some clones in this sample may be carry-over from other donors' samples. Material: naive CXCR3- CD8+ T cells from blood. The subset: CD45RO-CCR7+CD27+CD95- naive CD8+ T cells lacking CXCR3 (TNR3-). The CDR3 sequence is CASKSGGQVETGELFF.